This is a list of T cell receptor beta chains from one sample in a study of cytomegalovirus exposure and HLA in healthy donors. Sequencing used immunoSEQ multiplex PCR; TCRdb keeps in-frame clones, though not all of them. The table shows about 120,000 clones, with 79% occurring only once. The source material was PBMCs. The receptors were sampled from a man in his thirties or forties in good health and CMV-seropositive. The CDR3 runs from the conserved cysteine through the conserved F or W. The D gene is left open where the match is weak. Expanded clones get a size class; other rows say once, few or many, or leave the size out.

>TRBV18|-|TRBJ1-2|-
CASSPDSAGYTF
TGTGCCAGCTCACCGGACAGCGCGGGCTACACCTTC
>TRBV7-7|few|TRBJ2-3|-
CASSWQSTDTQYF
TGTGCCAGCAGCTGGCAGAGCACAGATACGCAGTATTTT
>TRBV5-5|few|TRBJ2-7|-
CASSLEEGEQYF
TGTGCCAGCAGCTTGGAGGAGGGCGAGCAGTACTTC
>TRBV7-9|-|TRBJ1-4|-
CASSLSGATNEKLFF
TGTGCCAGCAGCTTAAGCGGTGCAACTAATGAAAAACTGTTTTTT
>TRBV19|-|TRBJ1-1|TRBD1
CASTSKPGDRGKAFF
TGTGCCAGTACCTCAAAACCCGGGGACAGGGGCAAAGCTTTCTTT
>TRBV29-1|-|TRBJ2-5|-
CSVEDKETQYF
TGCAGCGTTGAAGACAAAGAGACCCAGTACTTC
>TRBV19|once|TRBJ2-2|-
CASSHRDTGELFF
TGTGCCAGTAGCCACAGGGACACCGGGGAGCTGTTTTTT
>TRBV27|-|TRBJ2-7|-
CASSLVKASSHEQYF
TGTGCCAGCAGTTTGGTGAAAGCCAGTAGCCACGAGCAGTACTTC
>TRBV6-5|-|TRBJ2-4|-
CASSGRAAKNIQYF
TGTGCCAGCTCTGGCAGGGCGGCCAAAAACATTCAGTACTTC
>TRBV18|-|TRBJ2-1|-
CASSPLALQTYNEQFF
TGTGCCAGCTCACCATTAGCACTCCAGACTTACAATGAGCAGTTCTTC
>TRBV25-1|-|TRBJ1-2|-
CASSDRDYGYTF
TGTGCCAGCAGTGACAGGGACTATGGCTACACCTTC
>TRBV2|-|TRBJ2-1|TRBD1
CASIRGLGNEQFF
TGTGCCAGCATCAGGGGGCTTGGCAATGAGCAGTTCTTC
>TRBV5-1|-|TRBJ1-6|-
CASSLETASPLHF
TGCGCCAGCAGCTTGGAAACAGCCTCACCCCTCCACTTT
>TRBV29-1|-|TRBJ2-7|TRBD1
CSVGLGDREYEQYF
TGCAGCGTTGGGCTCGGGGACAGGGAATACGAGCAGTACTTC
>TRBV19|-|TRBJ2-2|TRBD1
CASSIGTGSPNTGELFF
TGTGCCAGTAGTATAGGGACAGGTTCCCCGAACACCGGGGAGCTGTTTTTT
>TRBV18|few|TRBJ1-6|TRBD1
CASSTGTDNSPLHF
TGTGCCAGCTCAACCGGGACAGATAATTCACCCCTCCACTTT
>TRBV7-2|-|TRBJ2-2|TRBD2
CASSYTSGGANTGELFF
TGTGCCAGCAGCTATACTAGCGGGGGGGCGAACACCGGGGAGCTGTTTTTT
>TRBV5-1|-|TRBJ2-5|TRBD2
CASSPLAVGKETQYF
TGCGCCAGCAGCCCACTAGCGGTCGGGAAAGAGACCCAGTACTTC
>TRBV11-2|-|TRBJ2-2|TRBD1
CASSPRTGAGELFF
TGTGCCAGCAGCCCGAGGACAGGGGCCGGGGAGCTGTTTTTT
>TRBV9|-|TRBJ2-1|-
CASSVVAGSSYNEQFF
TGTGCCAGCAGCGTAGTGGCGGGGAGCTCCTACAATGAGCAGTTCTTC
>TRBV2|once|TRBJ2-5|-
CASSGAETQYF
TGTGCCAGCAGTGGGGCCGAGACCCAGTACTTC
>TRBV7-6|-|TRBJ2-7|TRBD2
CASSLAGGGSYEQYF
TGTGCCAGCAGCTTAGCGGGGGGGGGCTCCTACGAGCAGTACTTC
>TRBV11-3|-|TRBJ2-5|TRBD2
CASSPRASGDQETQYF
TGTGCCAGCAGCCCCCGGGCTAGCGGGGACCAAGAGACCCAGTACTTC
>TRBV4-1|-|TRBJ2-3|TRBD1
CASSPTGGGGDTQYF
TGCGCCAGCAGCCCAACAGGGGGCGGTGGAGATACGCAGTATTTT
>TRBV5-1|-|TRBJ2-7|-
CASSFALLLSGDRSYEQYF
TGCGCCAGCAGCTTTGCCCTCCTGTTATCAGGGGATAGGTCCTACGAGCAGTACTTC
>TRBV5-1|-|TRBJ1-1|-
CASSLGSTTLNTEAFF
TGCGCCAGCAGCTTGGGGTCGACTACTTTGAACACTGAAGCTTTCTTT
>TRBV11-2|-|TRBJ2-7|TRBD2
CASSLEAGDPTSYEQYF
TGTGCCAGCAGCTTAGAAGCGGGGGACCCGACCTCCTACGAGCAGTACTTC
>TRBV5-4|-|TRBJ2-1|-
CASSLESRGDEQFF
TGTGCCAGCAGCTTGGAATCCAGGGGTGATGAGCAGTTCTTC
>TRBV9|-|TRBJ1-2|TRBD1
CASSPGQGDYGYTF
TGTGCCAGCAGCCCGGGACAGGGGGACTATGGCTACACCTTC
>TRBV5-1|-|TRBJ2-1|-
CASSLDSYNEQFF
TGCGCCAGCAGCTTGGATTCGTACAATGAGCAGTTCTTC
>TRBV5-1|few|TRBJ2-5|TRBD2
CASSLAGLVSETQYF
TGCGCCAGCAGCTTGGCGGGACTAGTGTCAGAGACCCAGTACTTC
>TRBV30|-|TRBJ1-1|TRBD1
CAWSGTGQNTEAFF
TGTGCCTGGAGTGGGACAGGCCAAAACACTGAAGCTTTCTTT
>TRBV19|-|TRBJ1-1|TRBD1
CASRTGQVLGTEAFF
TGTGCCAGTAGGACGGGACAGGTATTGGGCACTGAAGCTTTCTTT
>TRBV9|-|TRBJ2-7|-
CASSVGQGPYEQYF
TGTGCCAGCAGCGTAGGGCAGGGTCCCTACGAGCAGTACTTC
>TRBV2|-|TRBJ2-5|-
CASSGSETQYF
TGTGCCAGCAGTGGAAGCGAGACCCAGTACTTC
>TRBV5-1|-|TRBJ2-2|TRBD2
CASSLAGGGDTGELFF
TGCGCCAGCAGCTTGGCCGGTGGGGGGGACACCGGGGAGCTGTTTTTT
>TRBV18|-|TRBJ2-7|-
CASSLGQSYEQYF
TGTGCCAGCTCACTCGGACAGTCCTACGAGCAGTACTTC
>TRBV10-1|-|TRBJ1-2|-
CASSESEAGGYTF
TGCGCCAGCAGTGAGTCGGAGGCCGGGGGCTACACCTTC
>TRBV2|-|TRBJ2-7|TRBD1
CASRPSETGGVEQYF
TGTGCCAGCAGGCCCAGTGAGACAGGGGGCGTCGAGCAGTACTTC
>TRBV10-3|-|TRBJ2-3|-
CAISQAGSRTQYF
TGTGCCATCAGTCAGGCTGGAAGTAGGACGCAGTATTTT
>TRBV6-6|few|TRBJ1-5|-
CASSPGLGNQPQHF
TGTGCCAGCAGTCCAGGGTTAGGCAATCAGCCCCAGCATTTT
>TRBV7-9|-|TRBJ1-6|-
CASSPARGSYNSPLHF
TGTGCCAGCAGCCCGGCCAGGGGCTCCTATAATTCACCCCTCCACTTT
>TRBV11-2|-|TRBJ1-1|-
CASSFGVGAFF
TGTGCCAGCAGCTTCGGGGTTGGGGCTTTCTTT
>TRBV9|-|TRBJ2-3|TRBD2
CASSVRGGDTDTQYF
TGTGCCAGCAGCGTCCGCGGGGGGGACACAGATACGCAGTATTTT
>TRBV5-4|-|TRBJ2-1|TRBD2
CASSSRGDRSEQFF
TGTGCCAGCAGCTCGCGGGGGGACCGGAGTGAGCAGTTCTTC
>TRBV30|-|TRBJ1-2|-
CAWSTVYGYTF
TGTGCCTGGAGTACGGTTTATGGCTACACCTTC
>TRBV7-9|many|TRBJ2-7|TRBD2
CASSALRLAEAYEQYF
TGTGCCAGCAGCGCACTCCGACTAGCGGAAGCCTACGAGCAGTACTTC
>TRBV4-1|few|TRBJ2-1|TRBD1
CASSRTGTGREDEQFF
TGCGCCAGCAGCAGAACCGGGACAGGGCGTGAGGATGAGCAGTTCTTC
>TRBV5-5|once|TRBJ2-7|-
CASSLGPGLGYEQYF
TGTGCCAGCAGCCTAGGCCCAGGGCTAGGGTACGAGCAGTACTTC
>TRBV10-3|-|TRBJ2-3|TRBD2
CAISESGLATSTDTQYF
TGTGCCATCAGTGAGTCGGGACTAGCGACTAGCACAGATACGCAGTATTTT
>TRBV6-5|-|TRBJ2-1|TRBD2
CASSYSGGTYNEQFF
TGTGCCAGCAGTTATTCGGGGGGTACCTACAATGAGCAGTTCTTC
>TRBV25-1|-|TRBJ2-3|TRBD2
CASSDTSGATHTQYF
TGCGCCAGCAGTGATACAAGCGGGGCCACGCATACGCAGTATTTT